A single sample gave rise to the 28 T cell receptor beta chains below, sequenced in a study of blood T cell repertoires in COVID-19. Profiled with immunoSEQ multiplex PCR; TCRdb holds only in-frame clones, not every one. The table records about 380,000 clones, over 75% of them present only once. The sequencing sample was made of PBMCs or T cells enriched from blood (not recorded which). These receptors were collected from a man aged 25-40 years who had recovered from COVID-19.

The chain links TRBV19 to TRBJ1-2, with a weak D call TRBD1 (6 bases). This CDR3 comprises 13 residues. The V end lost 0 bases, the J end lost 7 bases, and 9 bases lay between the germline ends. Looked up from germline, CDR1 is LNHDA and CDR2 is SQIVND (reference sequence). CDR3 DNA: TGTGCCAGTAGTATAGAAGGGGGTAGTGGCTACACCTTC. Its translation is CASSIEGGSGYTF.

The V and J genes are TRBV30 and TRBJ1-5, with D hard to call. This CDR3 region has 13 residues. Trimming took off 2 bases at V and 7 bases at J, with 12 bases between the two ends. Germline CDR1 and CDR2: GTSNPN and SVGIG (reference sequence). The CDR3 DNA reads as TGTGCCTGGAGTCAATCGGACTTCCAGCCCCAGCATTTT. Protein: CAWSQSDFQPQHF. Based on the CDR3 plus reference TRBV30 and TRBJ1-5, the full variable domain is SQTIHQWPATLVQPVGSPLSLECTVEGTSNPNLYWYRQAAGRGLQLLFYSVGIGQISSEVPQNLSASRPQDRQFILSSKKLLLSDSGFYLCAWSQSDFQPQHFGDGTRLSIL.

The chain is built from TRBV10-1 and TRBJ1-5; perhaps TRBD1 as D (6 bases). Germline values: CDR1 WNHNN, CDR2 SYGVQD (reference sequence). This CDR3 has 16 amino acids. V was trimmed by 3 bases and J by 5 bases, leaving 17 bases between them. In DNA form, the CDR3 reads TGCGCCAGCAGTGATAAGGGGGACGGTGACCATCAGCCCCAGCATTTT. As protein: CASSDKGDGDHQPQHF.

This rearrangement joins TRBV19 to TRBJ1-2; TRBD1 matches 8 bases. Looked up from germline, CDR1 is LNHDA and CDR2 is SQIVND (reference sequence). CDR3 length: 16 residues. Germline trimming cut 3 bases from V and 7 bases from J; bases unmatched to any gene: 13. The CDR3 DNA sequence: TGTGCCAGTAGTATCTTGGGGACAGGAGTTCAAGGTGGCTACACCTTC. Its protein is CASSILGTGVQGGYTF. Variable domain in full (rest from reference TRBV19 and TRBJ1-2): DGGITQSPKYLFRKEGQNVTLSCEQNLNHDAMYWYRQDPGQGLRLIYYSQIVNDFQKGDIAEGYSVSREKKESFPLTVTSAQKNPTAFYLCASSILGTGVQGGYTFGSGTRLTVV.

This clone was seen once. CDR3 protein: CASSSPGQAYGYTF. CDR3 nucleotides: TGTGCCAGCAGTTCCCCCGGACAAGCCTATGGCTACACCTTC. The genes are TRBV27 and TRBJ1-2; possible D gene TRBD1, 5 bases. The CDR3 loop spans 14 amino acids. Germline assignment: CDR1 MNHEY and CDR2 SMNVEV (reference sequence). V lost 4 bases to trimming and J lost 4 bases, with 13 bases between them.

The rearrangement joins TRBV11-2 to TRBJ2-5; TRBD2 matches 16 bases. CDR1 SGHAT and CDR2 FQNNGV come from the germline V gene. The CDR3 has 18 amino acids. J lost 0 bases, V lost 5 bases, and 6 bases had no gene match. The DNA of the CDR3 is TGTGCCAGCAGCCCCGGGGGACTAGCGGGGGGGAACCAAGAGACCCAGTACTTC. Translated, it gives CASSPGGLAGGNQETQYF.

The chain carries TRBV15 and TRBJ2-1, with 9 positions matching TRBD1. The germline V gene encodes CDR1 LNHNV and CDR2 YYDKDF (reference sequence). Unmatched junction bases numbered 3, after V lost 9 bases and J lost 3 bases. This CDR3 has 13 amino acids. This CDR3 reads CATGTGNYNEQFF. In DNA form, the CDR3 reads TGTGCCACGGGGACAGGGAACTACAATGAGCAGTTCTTC. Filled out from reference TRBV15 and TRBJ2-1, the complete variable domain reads DAMVIQNPRYQVTQFGKPVTLSCSQTLNHNVMYWYQQKSSQAPKLLFHYYDKDFNNEADTPDNFQSRRPNTSFCFLDIRSPGLGDTAMYLCATGTGNYNEQFFGPGTRLTVL.

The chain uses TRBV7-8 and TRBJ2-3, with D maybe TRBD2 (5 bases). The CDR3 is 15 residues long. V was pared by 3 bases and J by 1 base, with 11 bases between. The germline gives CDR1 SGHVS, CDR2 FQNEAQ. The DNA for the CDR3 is TGTGCCAGCAGCTTCCGGGCAGCGGGCACAGATACGCAGTATTTT. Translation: CASSFRAAGTDTQYF.

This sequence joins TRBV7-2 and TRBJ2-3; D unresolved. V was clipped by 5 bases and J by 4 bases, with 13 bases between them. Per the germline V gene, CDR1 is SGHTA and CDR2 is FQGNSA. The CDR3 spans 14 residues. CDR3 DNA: TGTGCCAGCAGCCCTCTAGATGTCGCAGATACGCAGTATTTT. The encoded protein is CASSPLDVADTQYF.

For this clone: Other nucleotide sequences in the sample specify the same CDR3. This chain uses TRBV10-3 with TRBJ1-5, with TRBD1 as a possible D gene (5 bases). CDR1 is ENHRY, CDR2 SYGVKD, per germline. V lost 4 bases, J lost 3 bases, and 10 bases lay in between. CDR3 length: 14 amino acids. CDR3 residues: CAISGGGNNQPQHF. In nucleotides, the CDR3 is TGTGCCATCAGTGGGGGGGGAAACAATCAGCCCCAGCATTTT.

CDR3 coding DNA: TGTGCCACCAGCGCACGCAGGGAGGCAGATACGCAGTATTTT. Residues: CATSARREADTQYF. This rearrangement joins TRBV15 to TRBJ2-3; tentative D call: TRBD2 (6 bases). CDR1 is LNHNV, CDR2 YYDKDF, per germline (reference sequence). The CDR3 has 14 amino acids. V lost 5 bases to trimming and J lost 4 bases, with 13 bases between them.

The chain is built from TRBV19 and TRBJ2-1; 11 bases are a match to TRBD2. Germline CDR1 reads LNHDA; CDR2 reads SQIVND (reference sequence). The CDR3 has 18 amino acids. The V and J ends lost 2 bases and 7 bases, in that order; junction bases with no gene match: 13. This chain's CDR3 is CASSISPLAGGQWNEQFF. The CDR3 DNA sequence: TGTGCCAGTAGTATATCCCCCTTAGCGGGGGGGCAATGGAATGAGCAGTTCTTC.

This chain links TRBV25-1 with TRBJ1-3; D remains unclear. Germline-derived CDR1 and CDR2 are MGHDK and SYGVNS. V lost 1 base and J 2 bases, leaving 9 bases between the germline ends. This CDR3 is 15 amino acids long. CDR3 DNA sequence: TGTGCCAGCAGTGAATTCAGCGGGACTGGAAACACCATATATTTT. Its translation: CASSEFSGTGNTIYF.

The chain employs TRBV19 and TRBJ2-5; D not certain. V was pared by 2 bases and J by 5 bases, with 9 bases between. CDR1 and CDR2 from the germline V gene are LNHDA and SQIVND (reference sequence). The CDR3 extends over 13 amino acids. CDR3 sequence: CASSISERETQYF. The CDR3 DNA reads TGTGCCAGTAGTATATCCGAGCGCGAGACCCAGTACTTC.

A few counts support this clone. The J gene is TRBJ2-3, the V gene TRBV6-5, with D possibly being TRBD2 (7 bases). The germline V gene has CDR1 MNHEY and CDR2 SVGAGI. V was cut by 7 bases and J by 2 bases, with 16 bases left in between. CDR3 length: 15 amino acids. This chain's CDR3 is CASIGGGDHTDTQYF. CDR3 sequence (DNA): TGTGCCAGCATAGGGGGAGGGGACCACACAGATACGCAGTATTTT.

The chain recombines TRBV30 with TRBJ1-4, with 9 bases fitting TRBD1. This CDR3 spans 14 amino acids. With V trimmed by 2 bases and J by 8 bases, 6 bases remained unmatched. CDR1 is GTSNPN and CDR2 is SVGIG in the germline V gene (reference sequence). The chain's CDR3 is CAWSTGQGQEKLFF. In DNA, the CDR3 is TGTGCCTGGAGTACAGGACAGGGGCAGGAAAAACTGTTTTTT.

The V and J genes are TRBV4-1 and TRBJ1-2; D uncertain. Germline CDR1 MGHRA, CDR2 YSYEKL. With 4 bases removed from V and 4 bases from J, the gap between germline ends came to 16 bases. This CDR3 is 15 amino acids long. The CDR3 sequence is CASSRENQVGYGYTF. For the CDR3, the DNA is TGCGCCAGCAGCCGAGAGAATCAGGTGGGCTATGGCTACACCTTC.

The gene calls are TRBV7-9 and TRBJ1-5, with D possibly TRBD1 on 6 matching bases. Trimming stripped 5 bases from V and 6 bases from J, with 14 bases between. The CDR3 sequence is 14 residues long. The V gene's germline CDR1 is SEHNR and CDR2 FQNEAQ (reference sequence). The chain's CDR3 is CASSLSTGSQPQHF. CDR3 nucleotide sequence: TGTGCCAGCAGCCTAAGCACAGGGTCTCAGCCCCAGCATTTT.

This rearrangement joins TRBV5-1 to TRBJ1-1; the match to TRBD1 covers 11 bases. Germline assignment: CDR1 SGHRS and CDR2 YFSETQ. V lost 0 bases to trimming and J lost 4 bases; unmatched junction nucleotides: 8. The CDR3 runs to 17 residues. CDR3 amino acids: CASSLDGRTGGGTEAFF. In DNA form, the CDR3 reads TGCGCCAGCAGCTTGGACGGAAGGACAGGGGGCGGCACTGAAGCTTTCTTT.

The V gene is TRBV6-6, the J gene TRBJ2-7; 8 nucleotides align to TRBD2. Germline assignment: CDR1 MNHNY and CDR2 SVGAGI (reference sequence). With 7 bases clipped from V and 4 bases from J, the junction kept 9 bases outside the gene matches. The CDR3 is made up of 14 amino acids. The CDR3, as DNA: TGTGCCAGCAACTCGGGACTAGAGGCGTACGAGCAGTACTTC. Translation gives CASNSGLEAYEQYF.

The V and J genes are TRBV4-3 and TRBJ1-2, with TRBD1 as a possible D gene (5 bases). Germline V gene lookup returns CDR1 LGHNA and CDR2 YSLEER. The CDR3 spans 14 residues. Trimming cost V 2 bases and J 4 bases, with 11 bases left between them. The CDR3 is CASSQSDSLYGYTF. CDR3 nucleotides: TGCGCCAGCAGCCAATCCGACAGTCTCTATGGCTACACCTTC.

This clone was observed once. As DNA, the CDR3 is TGCGCCAGCAGCATCCTTCCCGGGACAGGGGGAGATGAAAAACTGTTTTTT. Translating gives CASSILPGTGGDEKLFF. This chain connects TRBV5-1 to TRBJ1-4; 11 bases agree with TRBD1. The germline V gene encodes CDR1 SGHRS and CDR2 YFSETQ. The CDR3 length is 17 residues. J gave up 6 bases and V 4 bases, and 11 bases lay outside the gene matches.

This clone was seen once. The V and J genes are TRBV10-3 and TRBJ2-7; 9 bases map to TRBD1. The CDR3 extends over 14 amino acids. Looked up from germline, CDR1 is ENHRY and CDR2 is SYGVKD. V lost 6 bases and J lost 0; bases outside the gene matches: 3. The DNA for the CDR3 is TGTGCCATCAGGGGGGACAGGGACTCCTACGAGCAGTACTTC. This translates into CAIRGDRDSYEQYF.

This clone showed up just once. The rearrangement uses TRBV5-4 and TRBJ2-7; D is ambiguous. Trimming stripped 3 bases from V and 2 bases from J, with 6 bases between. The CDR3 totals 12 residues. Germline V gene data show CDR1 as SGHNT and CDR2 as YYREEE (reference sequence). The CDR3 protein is CASSSDTYEQYF. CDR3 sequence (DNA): TGTGCCAGCAGCTCCGACACCTACGAGCAGTACTTC. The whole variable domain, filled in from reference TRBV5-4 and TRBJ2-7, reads ETGVTQSPTHLIKTRGQQVTLRCSSQSGHNTVSWYQQALGQGPQFIFQYYREEENGRGNFPPRFSGLQFPNYSSELNVNALELDDSALYLCASSSDTYEQYFGPGTRLTVT.

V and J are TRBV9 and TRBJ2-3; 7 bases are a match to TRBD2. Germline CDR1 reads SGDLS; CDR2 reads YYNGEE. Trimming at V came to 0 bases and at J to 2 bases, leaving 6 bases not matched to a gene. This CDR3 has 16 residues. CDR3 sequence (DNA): TGTGCCAGCAGCGTAGCAACGGGGGACTACACAGATACGCAGTATTTT. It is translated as CASSVATGDYTDTQYF. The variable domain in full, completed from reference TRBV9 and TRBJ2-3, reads DSGVTQTPKHLITATGQRVTLRCSPRSGDLSVYWYQQSLDQGLQFLIQYYNGEERAKGNILERFSAQQFPDLHSELNLSSLELGDSALYFCASSVATGDYTDTQYFGPGTRLTVL.

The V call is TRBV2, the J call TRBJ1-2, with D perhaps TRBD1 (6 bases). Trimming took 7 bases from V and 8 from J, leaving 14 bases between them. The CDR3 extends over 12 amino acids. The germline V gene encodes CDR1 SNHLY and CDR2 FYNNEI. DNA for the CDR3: TGTGCCAGCAAGCCCGGGACAATCGGCTACACCTTC. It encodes CASKPGTIGYTF.

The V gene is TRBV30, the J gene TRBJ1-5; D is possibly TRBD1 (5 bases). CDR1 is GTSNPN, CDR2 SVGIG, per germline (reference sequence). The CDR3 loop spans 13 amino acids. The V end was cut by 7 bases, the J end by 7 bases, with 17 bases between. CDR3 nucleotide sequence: TGTGCCTCGGGGAGTCCAGGGTCCCAGCCCCAGCATTTT. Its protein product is CASGSPGSQPQHF.

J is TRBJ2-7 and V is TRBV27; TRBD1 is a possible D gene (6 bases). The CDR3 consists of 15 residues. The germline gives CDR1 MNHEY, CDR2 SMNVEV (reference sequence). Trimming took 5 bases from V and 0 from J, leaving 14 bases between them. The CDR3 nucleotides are TGTGCCAGCAGTCCCCGTGGGACAAGCTCCTACGAGCAGTACTTC. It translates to CASSPRGTSSYEQYF.